Each of the 5 T cell receptor beta chains below was sequenced from the same sample in a study of blood T cell repertoires in COVID-19. Some clones are missing from TCRdb's copy, which holds only in-frame ones; the method was immunoSEQ multiplex PCR. The table lists 66,000 or so clones, about 82% of them singletons. Sequencing used peripheral blood. Receptor source: a man aged 45-60 years with active COVID-19.

This chain connects TRBV7-8 to TRBJ2-1, with a possible D match to TRBD2 (6 bases). There are 14 residues in the CDR3. Germline values: CDR1 SGHVS, CDR2 FQNEAQ. Trimming removed 0 bases at V and 5 bases at J, with 8 bases between. CDR3 in DNA: TGTGCCAGCAGCTTAGCGCGGAGGGACAATGAGCAGTTCTTC. Translated: CASSLARRDNEQFF.

This clone was seen just once. This chain links TRBV6-5 with TRBJ2-1; tentatively, D is TRBD2 (6 bases). The germline gives CDR1 MNHEY, CDR2 SVGAGI. The ends were cut back, 8 bases at V and 5 bases at J, with 16 bases in the middle. The CDR3 length is 14 residues. CDR3 sequence: CASWSSVINNEQFF. CDR3 coding DNA: TGTGCCAGCTGGTCTAGCGTAATTAACAATGAGCAGTTCTTC.

The chain links TRBV24-1 to TRBJ1-2, with TRBD1 matching over 7 bases. The germline CDR1 and CDR2 sequences are KGHDR and SFDVKD. Trimming at V came to 3 bases and at J to 8 bases, leaving 8 bases not matched to a gene. This CDR3 contains 14 residues. This chain's CDR3 is CATSDAGQAGGYTF. Written as DNA, the CDR3 is TGTGCCACCAGTGATGCCGGACAGGCCGGAGGCTACACCTTC.

Comments on this clone: This specimen includes other DNA sequences encoding the same CDR3. The chain joins TRBV3-1 (or the pseudogene TRBV3-2) to TRBJ1-2, with a tentative D call TRBD1 (5 bases). The germline V and J ends were trimmed by 0 bases and 7 bases, with 6 bases remaining between them. The CDR3 covers 12 residues. In germline, CDR1 is LGHDT, CDR2 YNNKEL (reference sequence). This chain's CDR3 is CASSQDRGGYTF. The DNA of the CDR3 is TGTGCCAGCAGCCAAGATAGGGGTGGCTACACCTTC.

The chain employs TRBV27 and TRBJ2-3; D is unresolved. V shed 6 bases and J shed 1 base, with 14 bases lying between them. This CDR3 is built from 15 residues. Germline CDR1 MNHEY, CDR2 SMNVEV (reference sequence). The CDR3 loop is CASRARWVRTDTQYF. In nucleotides, the CDR3 is TGTGCCAGCAGGGCTAGATGGGTTCGCACAGATACGCAGTATTTT.